The 14 T cell receptor beta chains below were found in one sample sequenced in a study of shared clonotypes between healthy human individuals. Method: immunoSEQ multiplex PCR; TCRdb's copy keeps in-frame clones and lacks some. The table includes about 2.1 million clones, about 92% detected once. Only CD45RO-negative cells positively selected for CCR7 counted as naive CD8 cells, so terminally differentiated effector memory CD45RA+ cells were excluded. Material for sequencing was naive CD8+ T cells from PBMCs. These receptors were collected from a man between 18 and 29 years old in good health. Some clones in this sample may be carry-over from other donors' samples.

This sequence joins TRBV4-1 and TRBJ2-5; the D call may be TRBD1 or TRBD2 (5 bases each). Trimming pared 4 bases from V and 2 bases from J, leaving 11 bases between. Germline V gene lookup returns CDR1 MGHRA and CDR2 YSYEKL. There are 14 residues in the CDR3. CDR3 DNA: TGCGCCAGCAGCCTGCGGTGGGGGCAAGAGACCCAGTACTTC. It is translated as CASSLRWGQETQYF.

The chain carries TRBV5-6 and TRBJ1-1; 9 bases are a match to TRBD1. The CDR3 runs 15 residues. V gave up 4 bases and J gave up 5 bases; unmatched junction bases: 9. Germline V gives CDR1 SGHDT, CDR2 YYEEEE. In DNA form, the CDR3 reads TGTGCCAGCAGCCCGGCGGGACAGGGAAGAACTGAAGCTTTCTTT. Translation: CASSPAGQGRTEAFF.

V usage is TRBV4-1 and J usage is TRBJ2-2, with 8 nucleotides matching TRBD1. CDR3 length equals 14 residues. Losses at the gene ends were 4 bases for V and 13 bases for J; bases not matched to a gene: 11. Germline V gene data show CDR1 as MGHRA and CDR2 as YSYEKL. CDR3 in amino acids: CASSLKMSGQGLFF. The CDR3 DNA reads TGCGCCAGCAGCCTTAAGATGTCCGGACAGGGGCTGTTTTTT.

This clone has only a few counts. V and J are TRBV7-9 and TRBJ1-1, with TRBD1 identical over 7 bases. The CDR3 runs 14 residues. V lost 4 bases, J lost 7 bases, and 9 bases stayed unmatched. Germline V lookup: CDR1 SEHNR, CDR2 FQNEAQ (reference sequence). CDR3 loop: CASSSPYQGVEAFF. The CDR3 bases are TGTGCCAGCAGCTCACCGTACCAGGGGGTTGAAGCTTTCTTT.

The rearrangement uses TRBV4-3 and TRBJ2-1; the D gene is possibly TRBD2 (5 bases). The CDR3 has 16 residues. The V end was cut by 1 base, the J end by 4 bases, with 14 bases between. The germline gives CDR1 LGHNA, CDR2 YSLEER. CDR3 in amino acids: CASSQGGLVRYNEQFF. DNA for the CDR3: TGCGCCAGCAGCCAAGGAGGACTCGTCCGATACAATGAGCAGTTCTTC.

Of note for this clone: In the same sample, other DNA sequences code for this CDR3. The chain combines TRBV27 with TRBJ1-1; D possibly corresponds to TRBD1 (6 bases). Germline CDR1 reads MNHEY; CDR2 reads SMNVEV (reference sequence). The CDR3 runs to 13 residues. Trimming stripped 5 bases from V and 5 bases from J, with 12 bases between. The CDR3 reads CASSPRGGTEAFF. The DNA of the CDR3 is TGTGCCAGCAGTCCCAGGGGCGGGACTGAAGCTTTCTTT.

As to this clone: Other DNA variants within this sample encode the same CDR3. The chain carries TRBV4-1 and TRBJ2-1; the D is unclear. CDR3 length equals 13 residues. The V gene's germline CDR1 is MGHRA and CDR2 YSYEKL. V was shortened by 4 bases and J by 0 bases, with 4 bases between the two germline ends. The CDR3 coding sequence is TGCGCCAGCAGCCGGGACTCCTACAATGAGCAGTTCTTC. It encodes CASSRDSYNEQFF.

This clone was seen a single time. The gene calls are TRBV4-1 and TRBJ2-1, with TRBD1 matching 7 bases. CDR1 and CDR2 (germline): MGHRA, YSYEKL. This CDR3 region has 17 residues. V trimming: 4 bases; J trimming: 3 bases; junction bases outside the gene matches: 12. The CDR3 sequence: CASSRTTRDRDYNEQFF. CDR3 in DNA: TGCGCCAGCAGCCGAACTACCCGGGACAGAGACTACAATGAGCAGTTCTTC.

The V call is TRBV29-1, the J call TRBJ2-1; possible D gene TRBD2, 5 bases. V lost 6 bases and J 0 bases, leaving 18 bases between the germline ends. Germline loops: CDR1 SQVTM, CDR2 ANQGSEA. The CDR3 is 16 residues long. The CDR3 is CSVDNTASSSYNEQFF. CDR3 nucleotide sequence: TGCAGCGTCGATAACACGGCTAGCAGCTCCTACAATGAGCAGTTCTTC.

The chain uses TRBV7-9 and TRBJ2-2, with D unresolved. The CDR3 length is 13 residues. Trimming removed 5 bases at V and 6 bases at J, with 10 bases between. Germline V gene data show CDR1 as SEHNR and CDR2 as FQNEAQ (reference sequence). The DNA for the CDR3 is TGTGCCAGCAGCACCCTTGGGCCCGGGGAGCTGTTTTTT. Translated: CASSTLGPGELFF.

This sequence joins TRBV11-3 and TRBJ2-3; 9 bases are shared with TRBD2. The CDR3 runs 16 residues. V shed 5 bases and J 0 bases; nucleotides not matched to a gene: 6. The germline gives CDR1 SGHNT, CDR2 YENEEA. Here the CDR3 reads CASSPGTSGSTDTQYF. CDR3 bases: TGTGCCAGCAGCCCCGGCACTAGCGGGAGCACAGATACGCAGTATTTT.

The rearrangement joins TRBV7-8 to TRBJ2-1; 11 nucleotides align to TRBD2. The CDR3 extends over 13 amino acids. J lost 7 bases, V lost 4 bases, and 0 bases had no gene match. CDR1 is SGHVS and CDR2 is FQNEAQ in the germline V gene. The CDR3 is CASSWTSGNEQFF. The DNA for the CDR3 is TGTGCCAGCAGCTGGACTAGCGGGAATGAGCAGTTCTTC.

The chain combines TRBV30 with TRBJ2-7, with TRBD2 matching 7 bases. V shed 2 bases and J 4 bases; nucleotides not matched to a gene: 8. The length of the CDR3 is 14 residues. Germline loops: CDR1 GTSNPN, CDR2 SVGIG (reference sequence). The CDR3 DNA follows: TGTGCCTGGAGTTACGGGGGAGGGCCGTACGAGCAGTACTTC. Translated: CAWSYGGGPYEQYF.

The chain couples TRBV27 to TRBJ2-3, with D uncertain. The germline V and J ends were trimmed by 3 bases and 4 bases, with 11 bases remaining between them. The CDR3 totals 14 residues. In germline, CDR1 is MNHEY, CDR2 SMNVEV (reference sequence). In DNA, the CDR3 is TGTGCCAGCAGTTTGCCGCGACAACCAGATACGCAGTATTTT. Residues: CASSLPRQPDTQYF.